The rows below give T cell receptor beta chains drawn from one sample of a study of beta chain features in type 1 diabetes. Profiling relied on immunoSEQ multiplex PCR, and the TCRdb table lists in-frame clones only, not all of them. The data contain roughly 170,000 clones, less than 15% of them singletons. Sequencing used central memory CD4+ T cells from blood. The receptors come from a young woman in good health. Each CDR3 is given with its conserved first and last residue. A D gene is named only where the DNA matches it firmly. Clone size, where shown, is once, few, many, or a class for clones that have expanded.

>TRBV5-1|NA|TRBJ2-1|few
TGCGCCAGCAGTGGCGGGAACTACAATGAGCAGTTCTTC
CASSGGNYNEQFF
>TRBV7-9|NA|TRBJ2-7|NA
TGTGCCAGCAGCTTGGACACAATCTCCTACGAGCAGTACTTC
CASSLDTISYEQYF
>TRBV6-6|TRBD2|TRBJ2-7|few
TGTGCCAGCCAAGGGGCGGGAGGATCCTACGAGCAGTACTTC
CASQGAGGSYEQYF
>TRBV10-3|NA|TRBJ2-7|few
TGTGCCATCAACTCGGGACTCCAAACCTACGAGCAGTACTTC
CAINSGLQTYEQYF
>TRBV6-4|TRBD2|TRBJ2-1|NA
TGTGCCAGCAGTACCCTAGCGGGAGGCGTAGGCAATGAGCAGTTCTTC
CASSTLAGGVGNEQFF
>TRBV5-8|NA|TRBJ2-5|NA
TGTGCCAGCAGCTTGGATCTGCGGACCCAGTACTTC
CASSLDLRTQYF
>TRBV6-1|NA|TRBJ1-1|few
TGTGCCAGCACCCTCGAGACAGGAATGAACACTGAAGCTTTCTTT
CASTLETGMNTEAFF
>TRBV27|TRBD1|TRBJ2-7|few
TGTGCCAGCAGCGGCGTTGGACAGGGCACGGAGCAGTACTTC
CASSGVGQGTEQYF
>TRBV5-4|TRBD1|TRBJ1-2|few
TGTGCCAGCAGTCCTGGACAGGCCTATGGCTATACCTTC
CASSPGQAYGYTF
>TRBV11-2|NA|TRBJ2-1|NA
TGTGCCAGCAGCCCCGGGTGGAGGGAGCTGTTCTTC
CASSPGWRELFF
>TRBV30|TRBD1|TRBJ2-7|NA
TGTGCCTGGGGCACGGACAGGGGGTCCTACGAGCAGTACTTC
CAWGTDRGSYEQYF
>TRBV7-2|NA|TRBJ2-7|NA
TGTGCCAGCAGCTCGACAAACCTCTACGAGCAGTACTTC
CASSSTNLYEQYF
>TRBV7-3|NA|TRBJ2-1|few
TGTGCCAGCAGCTTATTGTCCAGGGTCAGCAATGAGCAGTTCTTC
CASSLLSRVSNEQFF
>TRBV29-1|TRBD1|TRBJ2-3|few
TGCAGCGCCCTGCCCGGGACAGGGGAGGATACGCAGTATTTT
CSALPGTGEDTQYF
>TRBV10-3|NA|TRBJ2-1|NA
TGTGCCATCAGGAGCGCCTCCTACAATGAGCAGTTCTTC
CAIRSASYNEQFF
>TRBV7-9|NA|TRBJ2-3|NA
TGTGCCAGCAGCTTCTACGCAGATACGCAGTATTTT
CASSFYADTQYF
>TRBV28|NA|TRBJ1-5|few
TGTGCCAGCAATGGACTCAAGCATCCCCAGCATTTT
CASNGLKHPQHF
>TRBV7-2|TRBD1|TRBJ2-1|few
TGTGCCAGCAAGTCCGGGACAGGCTACAATGAGCAGTTCTTC
CASKSGTGYNEQFF
>TRBV6-6|TRBD2|TRBJ2-3|NA
TGTGCCAGCAGTCCGACTAGCGGGAGACAAACGCAGTATTTT
CASSPTSGRQTQYF
>TRBV11-3|TRBD2|TRBJ2-1|NA
TGTGCCAGCAGCTCTACCGGACTAGCGGGATTTAGCGATGAGCAGTTCTTC
CASSSTGLAGFSDEQFF
>TRBV18|NA|TRBJ2-1|NA
TGTGCCAGCTCACCCTTAGCATCGGGCTCCTACAATGAGCAGTTCTTC
CASSPLASGSYNEQFF
>TRBV30|TRBD1|TRBJ1-5|once
TGTGCCTGGGGGACAGGGAAGAATCAGCCCCAGCATTTT
CAWGTGKNQPQHF
>TRBV5-4|TRBD1|TRBJ2-2|few
TGTGCCAGCAGCCGAGGATCGGGACAGGGGAAAATCGGGGAGCTGTTTTTT
CASSRGSGQGKIGELFF
>TRBV4-1|TRBD1|TRBJ2-7|few
TGCGCCAGCAGCCCCGGACAGGCCAACTCCTACGAGCAGTACTTC
CASSPGQANSYEQYF
>TRBV9|NA|TRBJ1-1|NA
TGTGCCAGCAGCATGAGCACGAACACTGAAGCTTTCTTT
CASSMSTNTEAFF
>TRBV28|NA|TRBJ2-5|few
TGTGCCAGCAGTCCCGGACAGCACAGACAAGAGACCCAGTACTTC
CASSPGQHRQETQYF
>TRBV11-1|NA|TRBJ2-1|few
TGTGCCAGCAGCAGTTCGGGACACTATTTAATCCATGAGCAGTTCTTC
CASSSSGHYLIHEQFF
>TRBV11-1|TRBD1|TRBJ2-5|NA
TGTGCCACCCAGCCACAGGGGGCAGGAGACGAGACCCAGTACTTC
CATQPQGAGDETQYF
>TRBV18|NA|TRBJ2-7|few
TGTGCCAGCTCAAACGGCAGGAACTCCTACGAGCAGTACTTC
CASSNGRNSYEQYF
>TRBV30|NA|TRBJ1-3|NA
TGTGCCTGGAGTGATTTCAGCTCTGGAAACACCATATATTTT
CAWSDFSSGNTIYF
>TRBV9|NA|TRBJ2-2|few
TGTGCCAGCAGCGTAGATTCTCGGAACAGGGATAACACCGGGGAGCTGTTTTTT
CASSVDSRNRDNTGELFF
>TRBV7-9|TRBD1|TRBJ2-5|NA
TGTGCCAGCAGCGACCGGACAGGGGCCAACCAAGAGACCCAGTACTTC
CASSDRTGANQETQYF
>TRBV7-2|NA|TRBJ1-4|few
TGTGCCAGCATGAGCCAAACTAATGAAAAACTGTTTTTT
CASMSQTNEKLFF
>TRBV11-3|NA|TRBJ2-1|many
TGTGCCAGCAGCCAAAGCGAAAACAATGAGCAGTTCTTC
CASSQSENNEQFF
>TRBV28|NA|TRBJ1-1|few
TGTGCCAGCAGTCGTCCGGGATATAACACTGAAGCTTTCTTT
CASSRPGYNTEAFF
>TRBV27|TRBD2|TRBJ2-7|NA
TGTGCCAGCAAGGGCACCGGGACTAGCGGGATGGGCGAGCAGTACTTC
CASKGTGTSGMGEQYF
>TRBV19|NA|TRBJ1-1|many
TGTGCCCCCACCAGAACACCGGGACAAGAGAACACTGAAGCTTTCTTT
CAPTRTPGQENTEAFF
>TRBV7-2|NA|TRBJ2-3|NA
TGTGCCAGCAGCGTGATCAGCGGGTTTCGCAGCACAGATACGCAGTATTTT
CASSVISGFRSTDTQYF
>TRBV11-3|NA|TRBJ1-1|NA
TGTGCCAGCAGTTCTAGGAGGAACACTGAAGCTTTCTTT
CASSSRRNTEAFF
>TRBV2|NA|TRBJ2-4|few
TGTGCCAGCAGCCAAGACAGAGCCAAAAACATTCAGTACTTC
CASSQDRAKNIQYF
>TRBV28|NA|TRBJ1-2|few
TGTGCCAGCAGCCGGGGGGTCGGCTATGGCTACACCTTC
CASSRGVGYGYTF
>TRBV7-3|NA|TRBJ1-1|many
TGTGCCAGCAGCTTAAGTTTGTCGGGGTCTGAAGCTTTCTTT
CASSLSLSGSEAFF
>TRBV5-1|NA|TRBJ2-1|few
TGCGCCAGCAGCTCCGGGACTCCCAACAATGAGCAGTTCTTC
CASSSGTPNNEQFF
>TRBV7-9|NA|TRBJ2-6|few
TGTGCCAGCAGCTTAGCGCAGGGTTCTGGGGCCAACGTCCTGACTTTC
CASSLAQGSGANVLTF
>TRBV2|NA|TRBJ2-1|NA
TGTGCCAGCCTCATTTTGAGCTCCTACAATGAGCAGTTCTTC
CASLILSSYNEQFF
>TRBV11-1|TRBD2|TRBJ2-7|few
TGTGCCAGCAGCTTCGGACGTGGTAGGGCTAGCGGACTATACGAGCAGTACTTC
CASSFGRGRASGLYEQYF